These T cell receptor beta chains were read from a single sample in a study of PD-L1 blockade in urothelial cancer. The data were produced by immunoSEQ multiplex PCR, yet TCRdb's version contains in-frame clones alone and is incomplete. The profile shows 90,000 or so clones, approximately 88% of them singletons. The material was PBMCs, obtained around atezolizumab (anti-PD-L1) treatment. The receptor set was obtained from an elderly woman with urothelial cancer. Each CDR3 is given with its conserved first and last residue. D genes are given only for firm matches. Size values are once, few and many counts, or a class for expanded clones, and some rows have none.

abundance: -
v_gene: TRBV5-6
d_gene: TRBD1
j_gene: TRBJ2-1
CDR3aa: CASSLFQGAVMRSYNEQFF
CDR3nt: TGTGCCAGCAGCTTGTTTCAGGGGGCGGTCATGAGGTCCTACAATGAGCAGTTCTTC

abundance: -
v_gene: TRBV5-1
d_gene: TRBD2
j_gene: TRBJ2-1
CDR3aa: CASSLEAGGPLDEQFF
CDR3nt: TGCGCCAGCAGCTTGGAAGCGGGAGGGCCCCTCGATGAGCAGTTCTTC

abundance: -
v_gene: TRBV19
d_gene: TRBD1
j_gene: TRBJ2-7
CDR3aa: CASSTRTGYEQYF
CDR3nt: TGTGCCAGTAGTACGAGGACAGGCTACGAGCAGTACTTC

abundance: -
v_gene: TRBV28
d_gene: TRBD1
j_gene: TRBJ1-2
CDR3aa: CASMDRAYGYTF
CDR3nt: TGTGCCAGCATGGACAGGGCATATGGCTACACCTTC

abundance: -
v_gene: TRBV6-6
d_gene: -
j_gene: TRBJ2-1
CDR3aa: CASSYTRDSPPNEQFF
CDR3nt: TGTGCCAGCAGTTACACCCGGGACTCACCACCCAATGAGCAGTTCTTC

abundance: -
v_gene: TRBV7-2
d_gene: TRBD2
j_gene: TRBJ2-1
CDR3aa: CASSPGGVNEQFF
CDR3nt: TGTGCCAGCAGCCCGGGGGGAGTCAATGAGCAGTTCTTC

abundance: -
v_gene: TRBV14
d_gene: -
j_gene: TRBJ2-1
CDR3aa: CASSQVGGSYNEQFF
CDR3nt: TGTGCCAGCAGCCAAGTAGGGGGCTCCTACAATGAGCAGTTCTTC

abundance: once
v_gene: TRBV29-1
d_gene: TRBD2
j_gene: TRBJ2-7
CDR3aa: CSTSSGPSYEQYF
CDR3nt: TGCAGCACCAGTAGCGGGCCCTCCTACGAGCAGTACTTC

abundance: -
v_gene: TRBV27
d_gene: TRBD1
j_gene: TRBJ2-7
CDR3aa: CASSWGAGTEYEQYF
CDR3nt: TGTGCCAGCAGTTGGGGAGCCGGGACAGAGTACGAGCAGTACTTC

abundance: -
v_gene: TRBV9
d_gene: -
j_gene: TRBJ2-1
CDR3aa: CASSVGGELGTEQFF
CDR3nt: TGTGCCAGCAGCGTAGGGGGGGAGTTGGGGACGGAGCAGTTCTTC

abundance: -
v_gene: TRBV19
d_gene: -
j_gene: TRBJ2-5
CDR3aa: CASSPTGQTQETQYF
CDR3nt: TGTGCCAGTAGCCCCACCGGACAGACCCAAGAGACCCAGTACTTC

abundance: -
v_gene: TRBV19
d_gene: -
j_gene: TRBJ2-4
CDR3aa: CASSPVGGALAKNIQYF
CDR3nt: TGTGCCAGTAGCCCCGTTGGTGGAGCTCTAGCCAAAAACATTCAGTACTTC

abundance: once
v_gene: TRBV19
d_gene: -
j_gene: TRBJ2-2
CDR3aa: CASSIGGNTGELFF
CDR3nt: TGTGCCAGTAGTATCGGAGGGAACACCGGGGAGCTGTTTTTT

abundance: -
v_gene: TRBV7-3
d_gene: TRBD2
j_gene: TRBJ2-1
CDR3aa: CASSLTGTSFEQFF
CDR3nt: TGTGCCAGCAGCTTAACTGGGACTAGCTTTGAGCAGTTCTTC

abundance: once
v_gene: TRBV28
d_gene: TRBD2
j_gene: TRBJ2-5
CDR3aa: CASRSEREGRWGPQTQYF
CDR3nt: TGTGCCAGCAGATCCGAGCGGGAGGGCCGCTGGGGACCGCAGACCCAGTACTTC

abundance: -
v_gene: TRBV18
d_gene: -
j_gene: TRBJ1-4
CDR3aa: CASSAPGGANEKLFF
CDR3nt: TGTGCCAGCTCAGCACCGGGAGGAGCTAATGAAAAACTGTTTTTT

abundance: -
v_gene: TRBV27
d_gene: TRBD1
j_gene: TRBJ1-1
CDR3aa: CASSLQGAYTEAFF
CDR3nt: TGTGCCAGCAGTTTACAGGGGGCTTACACTGAAGCTTTCTTT

abundance: -
v_gene: TRBV6-1
d_gene: -
j_gene: TRBJ2-7
CDR3aa: CASFPGDSPPYEQYF
CDR3nt: TGTGCCAGCTTCCCGGGGGACAGTCCTCCCTACGAGCAGTACTTC

abundance: -
v_gene: TRBV5-1
d_gene: -
j_gene: TRBJ2-2
CDR3aa: CASSFGHLNTGELFF
CDR3nt: TGCGCCAGCAGCTTTGGACACTTGAACACCGGGGAGCTGTTTTTT

abundance: -
v_gene: TRBV6-6
d_gene: TRBD2
j_gene: TRBJ2-1
CDR3aa: CASSLTGTSSYNEQFF
CDR3nt: TGTGCCAGCAGTCTGACCGGGACTAGCTCCTACAATGAGCAGTTCTTC

abundance: -
v_gene: TRBV28
d_gene: -
j_gene: TRBJ2-4
CDR3aa: CASSSSAGAKNIQYF
CDR3nt: TGTGCCAGTAGTTCGTCTGCCGGGGCCAAAAACATTCAGTACTTC

abundance: -
v_gene: TRBV5-6
d_gene: -
j_gene: TRBJ1-2
CDR3aa: CASSLGPGANYGYTF
CDR3nt: TGTGCCAGCAGCTTGGGTCCGGGGGCTAACTATGGCTACACCTTC

abundance: -
v_gene: TRBV4-2
d_gene: TRBD2
j_gene: TRBJ2-1
CDR3aa: CASSQEGGRAYNEQFF
CDR3nt: TGTGCCAGCAGCCAAGAGGGGGGGAGGGCCTACAATGAGCAGTTCTTC

abundance: -
v_gene: TRBV5-1
d_gene: TRBD1
j_gene: TRBJ2-1
CDR3aa: CASSVGQGAQGEQFF
CDR3nt: TGCGCCAGCAGCGTTGGACAGGGGGCCCAGGGTGAGCAGTTCTTC

abundance: -
v_gene: TRBV6-6
d_gene: -
j_gene: TRBJ1-5
CDR3aa: CASSYTENQPQHF
CDR3nt: TGTGCCAGCAGTTACACAGAAAATCAGCCCCAGCATTTT

abundance: -
v_gene: TRBV11-2
d_gene: -
j_gene: TRBJ1-2
CDR3aa: CASNNQGQYGYTF
CDR3nt: TGTGCCAGCAACAATCAGGGCCAATATGGCTACACCTTC

abundance: -
v_gene: TRBV19
d_gene: -
j_gene: TRBJ1-5
CDR3aa: CASSLQGKVQPQHF
CDR3nt: TGTGCCAGTAGTCTCCAGGGGAAGGTCCAGCCCCAGCATTTT

abundance: once
v_gene: TRBV5-4
d_gene: -
j_gene: TRBJ1-5
CDR3aa: CASSLGGGESQPQHF
CDR3nt: TGTGCCAGCAGCTTGGGTGGGGGGGAAAGTCAGCCCCAGCATTTT

abundance: -
v_gene: TRBV5-3
d_gene: -
j_gene: TRBJ2-1
CDR3aa: CARSLAYYNEQFF
CDR3nt: TGTGCCAGAAGCTTGGCCTACTACAATGAGCAGTTCTTC

abundance: -
v_gene: TRBV28
d_gene: -
j_gene: TRBJ2-7
CDR3aa: CASSGSSYEQYF
CDR3nt: TGTGCCAGCAGCGGGAGCTCCTACGAGCAGTACTTC

abundance: -
v_gene: TRBV6-5
d_gene: TRBD2
j_gene: TRBJ2-1
CDR3aa: CAVRGGGTNEQFF
CDR3nt: TGTGCCGTACGCGGGGGAGGAACCAATGAGCAGTTCTTC

abundance: -
v_gene: TRBV2
d_gene: -
j_gene: TRBJ2-7
CDR3aa: CASAPERSGSYEQYF
CDR3nt: TGTGCCAGCGCCCCCGAAAGGTCAGGGTCTTACGAGCAGTACTTC

abundance: -
v_gene: TRBV2
d_gene: TRBD1
j_gene: TRBJ1-1
CDR3aa: CASSEDRAVGAFF
CDR3nt: TGTGCCAGCAGTGAGGACAGGGCCGTCGGAGCTTTCTTT

abundance: once
v_gene: TRBV2
d_gene: -
j_gene: TRBJ1-2
CDR3aa: CASRSGSNYGYTF
CDR3nt: TGTGCCAGCCGATCAGGATCTAACTATGGCTACACCTTC

abundance: -
v_gene: TRBV5-4
d_gene: TRBD1
j_gene: TRBJ1-5
CDR3aa: CASSLAPGGQQPQHF
CDR3nt: TGTGCCAGCAGCTTGGCACCAGGGGGCCAACAGCCCCAGCATTTT

abundance: -
v_gene: TRBV28
d_gene: TRBD1
j_gene: TRBJ1-2
CDR3aa: CASSSPGTVIYGYTF
CDR3nt: TGTGCCAGCAGTTCACCCGGGACAGTAATTTATGGCTACACCTTC

abundance: -
v_gene: TRBV5-1
d_gene: TRBD2
j_gene: TRBJ2-1
CDR3aa: CASSTGTSGSYEQFF
CDR3nt: TGCGCCAGCAGCACCGGGACTAGCGGGAGTTATGAGCAGTTCTTC

abundance: -
v_gene: TRBV5-6
d_gene: -
j_gene: TRBJ1-1
CDR3aa: CASSLEGDDEAFF
CDR3nt: TGTGCCAGCAGCTTGGAGGGGGACGATGAAGCTTTCTTT

abundance: few
v_gene: TRBV6-5
d_gene: TRBD1
j_gene: TRBJ2-2
CDR3aa: CASAQTGGDTGELFF
CDR3nt: TGTGCCAGCGCACAGACAGGGGGCGACACCGGGGAGCTGTTTTTT

abundance: -
v_gene: TRBV29-1
d_gene: -
j_gene: TRBJ2-7
CDR3aa: CSVVYVYEQYF
CDR3nt: TGCAGCGTTGTCTACGTCTACGAGCAGTACTTC

abundance: -
v_gene: TRBV6-5
d_gene: -
j_gene: TRBJ1-2
CDR3aa: CASSYSGRDNYGYTF
CDR3nt: TGTGCCAGCAGTTACTCGGGGAGGGACAACTATGGCTACACCTTC

abundance: -
v_gene: TRBV27
d_gene: -
j_gene: TRBJ2-3
CDR3aa: CASSLRGTDTQYF
CDR3nt: TGTGCCAGCAGTTTACGGGGCACAGATACGCAGTATTTT

abundance: -
v_gene: TRBV30
d_gene: -
j_gene: TRBJ1-2
CDR3aa: CAWRGRRDYYGYTF
CDR3nt: TGTGCCTGGAGAGGCCGCCGGGATTACTATGGCTACACCTTC

abundance: -
v_gene: TRBV27
d_gene: TRBD2
j_gene: TRBJ2-1
CDR3aa: CASGSLELAGVLDEQFF
CDR3nt: TGTGCCAGCGGCTCTCTGGAACTAGCGGGAGTATTAGATGAGCAGTTCTTC

abundance: -
v_gene: TRBV28
d_gene: -
j_gene: TRBJ1-2
CDR3aa: CASSLNYGYTF
CDR3nt: TGTGCCAGCAGTCTTAACTATGGCTACACCTTC

abundance: few
v_gene: TRBV27
d_gene: -
j_gene: TRBJ2-1
CDR3aa: CASSHLINSDWIF
CDR3nt: TGTGCCAGCAGTCATTTAATAAATTCGGACTGGATCTTC

abundance: -
v_gene: TRBV18
d_gene: -
j_gene: TRBJ2-7
CDR3aa: CASSSQPGIDEQYF
CDR3nt: TGTGCCAGCTCATCTCAGCCAGGGATCGACGAGCAGTACTTC

abundance: -
v_gene: TRBV5-1
d_gene: -
j_gene: TRBJ2-1
CDR3aa: CASTLEGSTYNEQFF
CDR3nt: TGCGCCAGCACCCTGGAAGGGAGTACCTACAATGAGCAGTTCTTC

abundance: -
v_gene: TRBV28
d_gene: -
j_gene: TRBJ2-1
CDR3aa: CASGAFDEQFF
CDR3nt: TGTGCCAGCGGGGCATTTGATGAGCAGTTCTTC

abundance: -
v_gene: TRBV18
d_gene: TRBD1
j_gene: TRBJ2-5
CDR3aa: CASSPRTGVETQYF
CDR3nt: TGTGCCAGCTCACCGCGGACAGGGGTGGAGACCCAGTACTTC

abundance: -
v_gene: TRBV28
d_gene: -
j_gene: TRBJ2-7
CDR3aa: CASSSGSYEQYF
CDR3nt: TGTGCCAGCAGTTCAGGATCTTACGAGCAGTACTTC

abundance: -
v_gene: TRBV21-1
d_gene: -
j_gene: TRBJ2-3
CDR3aa: CASGQGWLGTQYF
CDR3nt: TGTGCCAGCGGACAGGGGTGGCTTGGTACGCAGTATTTT

abundance: -
v_gene: TRBV27
d_gene: TRBD1
j_gene: TRBJ1-5
CDR3aa: CASTRGQGTQPQHF
CDR3nt: TGTGCCAGCACCCGGGGACAGGGAACTCAGCCCCAGCATTTT

abundance: -
v_gene: TRBV28
d_gene: -
j_gene: TRBJ1-3
CDR3aa: CASSPTGTGNTIYF
CDR3nt: TGTGCCAGCAGTCCGACAGGCACTGGAAACACCATATATTTT

abundance: -
v_gene: TRBV30
d_gene: -
j_gene: TRBJ1-5
CDR3aa: CAWSVDLPASGQPQHF
CDR3nt: TGTGCCTGGAGTGTAGATTTGCCGGCCTCGGGTCAGCCCCAGCATTTT